The 27 T cell receptor beta chains below were found in one sample sequenced in a study of response to subunit inactivated influenza vaccine. TCRdb itself ran the RT-PCR reads through MiXCR, one entry per CDR3 protein. The repertoire includes roughly 460,000 distinct CDR3 sequences, roughly 9.7% of them detected once, and 10% to 15% sits in the top ten. The sample in question was PBMCs from blood, obtained 45 days after vaccination. Receptors were obtained from a man in his fifties or sixties who received an inactivated influenza vaccine.

This clonotype showed up many times. J is TRBJ2-7 and V is TRBV12-3 or TRBV12-4; TRBD2 matches 10 bases. The trim removed 6 bases at V and 1 base at J, leaving 6 bases unmatched. This CDR3 is 15 amino acids long. As DNA, the CDR3 is TGTGCCAGCAGCGAGGCTAGCGGGGGATCCTACGAGCAGTACTTC. This gives the protein CASSEASGGSYEQYF.

This clonotype appeared many times. The rearrangement joins TRBV12-3 or TRBV12-4 to TRBJ1-5; D is ambiguous. V lost 3 bases, J lost 6 bases, and 6 bases lay in between. CDR3 length: 12 residues. The CDR3 spells CASSLPGQPQHF. CDR3 DNA: TGTGCCAGCAGTTTGCCCGGTCAGCCCCAGCATTTT.

This clonotype was seen more than once but under ten times. The CDR3 spells CATTQGGRNEQFF. CDR3 nucleotide sequence: TGTGCCACCACTCAGGGAGGTCGGAATGAGCAGTTCTTC. The chain has TRBV24-1 and TRBJ2-1, with D perhaps TRBD2 (6 bases). CDR3 length: 13 amino acids. Trimming removed 8 bases at V and 7 bases at J, with 14 bases between. Germline values: CDR1 KGHDR, CDR2 SFDVKD.

This clonotype was detected a few times. The chain is built from TRBV4-1 and TRBJ2-2, with TRBD1 matching over 7 bases. The CDR3 contains 17 residues. Germline lookup yields CDR1 MGHRA and CDR2 YSYEKL. The J segment lost 3 bases and the V segment lost 2 bases, leaving 9 bases of the junction unmatched. CDR3 residues: CASSQSAGTVYTGELFF. CDR3 DNA: TGCGCCAGCAGCCAATCAGCTGGGACAGTATACACCGGGGAGCTGTTTTTT.

This clonotype occurred a few times. This chain connects TRBV12-3 or TRBV12-4 to TRBJ2-3; 10 nucleotides match TRBD1. This CDR3 has 17 amino acids. The J segment lost 4 bases and the V segment lost 2 bases, leaving 9 bases of the junction unmatched. CDR3 coding DNA: TGTGCCAGCAGTTTATACCCGACAGGGGGCTGGGCAGATACGCAGTATTTT. It codes for CASSLYPTGGWADTQYF.

The V call is TRBV20-1, the J call TRBJ2-1; D gene uncertain. The CDR3 runs 13 residues. The germline gives CDR1 DFQATT, CDR2 SNEGSKA (reference sequence). V lost 2 bases and J 4 bases, leaving 9 bases between the germline ends. The chain's CDR3 is CSARMARYNEQFF. CDR3 coding DNA: TGCAGTGCTAGAATGGCGAGATACAATGAGCAGTTCTTC.

This chain connects TRBV20-1 to TRBJ2-7; D unresolved. Germline assignment: CDR1 DFQATT and CDR2 SNEGSKA (reference sequence). This CDR3 contains 13 residues. V lost 1 base and J lost 2, with 9 bases in between. The CDR3 here is CSARVGQTYEQYF. Here the CDR3 DNA reads TGCAGTGCTAGAGTTGGCCAAACCTACGAGCAGTACTTC.

The chain employs TRBV7-8 and TRBJ1-5, with D uncertain. The V and J ends lost 1 base and 7 bases respectively, with 11 bases between them. The CDR3 is 14 amino acids. Germline CDR1 and CDR2: SGHVS and FQNEAQ. The CDR3 loop is CASSLGGPVQPQHF. The CDR3 DNA is TGTGCCAGCAGCTTAGGAGGCCCCGTCCAGCCCCAGCATTTT.

This clonotype has just a few counts. The V call is TRBV20-1, the J call TRBJ2-5; weak D call: TRBD1 (6 bases). Germline CDR1 and CDR2: DFQATT and SNEGSKA (reference sequence). The V end lost 3 bases, the J end lost 0 bases, and 17 bases lay between the germline ends. The CDR3 length is 16 residues. CDR3 amino acids: CSASLDGGHYQETQYF. CDR3 DNA sequence: TGCAGTGCTAGTTTGGATGGGGGCCATTACCAAGAGACCCAGTACTTC.

Only a few counts were recorded for this clonotype. The chain uses TRBV12-3 or TRBV12-4 and TRBJ2-5; D may match TRBD1 or TRBD2 (6 bases each). Trimming removed 8 bases from V and 1 base from J, with 17 bases in between. CDR3 length: 15 amino acids. The CDR3 protein is CASSRGVAAQETQYF. DNA for the CDR3: TGTGCCAGCTCGAGGGGGGTAGCGGCCCAAGAGACCCAGTACTTC.

This clonotype was counted many times. This chain links TRBV6-1 with TRBJ2-5, with 8 bases fitting TRBD1. The CDR3 spans 16 residues. Trimming removed 3 bases from V and 6 bases from J; junction bases left unmatched: 12. CDR1 is MNHNS and CDR2 is SASEGT in the germline V gene. CDR3 amino acids: CASSDKDRGVLKTQYF. The CDR3 coding sequence is TGTGCCAGCAGTGATAAAGACAGGGGCGTACTGAAGACCCAGTACTTC.

In its sample, this clonotype was seen many times. The chain is built from TRBV5-5 and TRBJ2-1, with 9 positions matching TRBD2. CDR1 is SGHKS, CDR2 YYEKEE, per germline (reference sequence). This CDR3 region has 16 residues. V lost 0 bases and J lost 9; bases outside the gene matches: 10. CDR3 loop: CASSLAGWREGLEQFF. In nucleotides, the CDR3 is TGTGCCAGCAGCTTGGCCGGTTGGCGGGAGGGCCTTGAGCAGTTCTTC.

This clonotype was detected only a few times. The rearrangement uses TRBV20-1 and TRBJ1-2; 7 bases match TRBD1. The CDR3 extends over 11 amino acids. Germline V CDR1 and CDR2: DFQATT, SNEGSKA (reference sequence). Trimming removed 3 bases from V and 7 bases from J; junction bases left unmatched: 2. CDR3 sequence reads: CSARTGSGYTF. The CDR3 DNA reads TGCAGTGCTAGGACAGGGTCTGGCTACACCTTC.

In its sample, this clonotype was seen a few times. A much larger clone lies a single base off, so this may be a read error. The rearrangement links TRBV29-1 to TRBJ2-7; 9 nucleotides align to TRBD1. Germline V gene sequence: CDR1 SQVTM, CDR2 ANQGSEA. Trimming took 7 bases from V and 3 from J; bases not matched to a gene: 4. This CDR3 comprises 12 residues. CDR3 loop: CSAGTGIYEQYF. The DNA for the CDR3 is TGCAGCGCCGGGACAGGGATCTACGAGCAGTACTTC.

V and J are TRBV15 and TRBJ2-3; tentatively, D is TRBD2 (6 bases). The CDR3 extends over 15 amino acids. Germline CDR1 is LNHNV and CDR2 is YYDKDF (reference sequence). V lost 5 bases and J lost 0, with 12 bases in between. In nucleotides, the CDR3 is TGTGCCACCAGCCCGGGGGTACCTAGCACAGATACGCAGTATTTT. Translating it yields CATSPGVPSTDTQYF.

The rearrangement uses TRBV12-3 or TRBV12-4 and TRBJ2-1; TRBD1 aligns across 8 bases. This CDR3 comprises 15 residues. The V gene end was trimmed by 6 bases and the J gene end by 8 bases; junction bases not matched to a gene: 12. This CDR3 reads CASRKDREIIDEQFF. DNA for the CDR3: TGTGCCAGCAGAAAGGACAGGGAGATTATCGATGAGCAGTTCTTC.

This clonotype has only a few counts. This chain joins TRBV29-1 and TRBJ2-7, with 7 bases fitting TRBD1. Germline values: CDR1 SQVTM, CDR2 ANQGSEA. The CDR3 extends over 15 amino acids. After removal of 7 bases from V and 6 bases from J, the junction contained 18 bases not matched to a gene. The DNA for the CDR3 is TGCAGCGCATCGACAAAAACAGGGGTCATCTCCGAGCAGTACTTC. Its protein is CSASTKTGVISEQYF.

This clonotype was seen repeatedly, ten times or more. The rearrangement joins TRBV5-1 to TRBJ2-2; D gene unclear. CDR1 and CDR2 from the germline V gene are SGHRS and YFSETQ. Trimming left V 0 bases short and J 2 bases short, with 8 bases between. The CDR3 sequence is 15 residues long. The CDR3 sequence: CASSLEAINTGELFF. CDR3 nucleotides: TGCGCCAGCAGCTTGGAGGCGATCAACACCGGGGAGCTGTTTTTT.

This clonotype was seen a few times. The CDR3, as DNA: TGTGCCAGCAGCTCGAGAATTGTAACAGGCGACAACCAAGAGACCCAGTACTTC. It codes for CASSSRIVTGDNQETQYF. The chain recombines TRBV7-6 with TRBJ2-5, with a possible D match to TRBD1 (5 bases). The CDR3 loop spans 18 amino acids. V was pared by 4 bases and J by 0 bases, with 21 bases between. Germline V gene data show CDR1 as SGHVS and CDR2 as FNYEAQ.

In this sample, this clonotype turned up many times. The J gene is TRBJ1-2, the V gene TRBV20-1, with D possibly TRBD1 on 6 matching bases. The CDR3 runs to 14 residues. The V gene's germline CDR1 is DFQATT and CDR2 SNEGSKA (reference sequence). V was shortened by 5 bases and J by 7 bases, with 20 bases between the two germline ends. This chain's CDR3 is CSAGGGTSNFGYTF. The CDR3 DNA sequence: TGCAGTGCTGGAGGGGGGACCTCGAATTTTGGCTACACCTTC.

The chain couples TRBV15 to TRBJ2-6; D is possibly TRBD1 (5 bases). V lost 4 bases to trimming and J lost 2 bases, with 15 bases between them. Germline V CDR1 and CDR2: LNHNV, YYDKDF (reference sequence). The CDR3 spans 17 residues. The CDR3: CATSTGQGRAGANVLTF. CDR3 in DNA: TGTGCCACCAGCACCGGCCAGGGAAGGGCTGGGGCCAACGTCCTGACTTTC.

This clonotype appeared once. V is TRBV2 and J is TRBJ2-2, with a tentative D call TRBD1 (6 bases). Deletions cut 5 bases from V and 6 bases from J, with 13 bases between. The CDR3 is made up of 14 amino acids. CDR1 is SNHLY and CDR2 is FYNNEI in the germline V gene. CDR3 sequence (DNA): TGTGCCAGCAGTTTTCAGGGGTTAGCCGGGGAGCTGTTTTTT. This encodes CASSFQGLAGELFF.

The genes are TRBV12-3 or TRBV12-4 and TRBJ2-1, with 11 bases matching TRBD2. This CDR3 has 15 residues. Losses at the gene ends were 7 bases for V and 7 bases for J; bases not matched to a gene: 9. The CDR3, as DNA: TGTGCCAGCACCCTGACTAGCGGGATTCGAAATGAGCAGTTCTTC. Protein sequence: CASTLTSGIRNEQFF.

This clonotype showed up just a few times. The genes are TRBV5-6 and TRBJ2-7, with 12 bases lining up with TRBD1. The V segment lost 2 bases and the J segment 6 bases; nucleotides outside the gene matches: 3. Germline V gene sequence: CDR1 SGHDT, CDR2 YYEEEE. CDR3 size: 14 residues. CDR3 coding DNA: TGTGCCAGCAGCTTTGGGACAGGGGGCGCCGAGCAGTACTTC. Translating gives CASSFGTGGAEQYF.

This clonotype was seen a handful of times. The junction differs from germline at one of its ends, possibly a read error. V usage is TRBV20-1 and J usage is TRBJ2-4, with 7 bases identical to TRBD1. The CDR3 runs to 15 residues. Germline CDR1 is DFQATT and CDR2 is SNEGSKA (reference sequence). The CDR3, as DNA: TGCAGTGCTGGAGATCACAGGGGTGCCAAAAACATTCAGTACTTC. Translation gives CSAGDHRGAKNIQYF.

Ten or more counts support this clonotype. The V and J genes are TRBV20-1 and TRBJ2-4; weak D call: TRBD1 (5 bases). The CDR3 contains 13 residues. Germline-derived CDR1 and CDR2 are DFQATT and SNEGSKA (reference sequence). Trimming shortened V by 4 bases and J by 3 bases, and 10 bases separated the two germline ends. The CDR3 is CSATVDSKNIQYF. CDR3 DNA sequence: TGCAGTGCTACAGTAGACAGCAAAAACATTCAGTACTTC.

This clonotype has a count of ten or more. V gene TRBV6-5 combines with J gene TRBJ2-3, with 9 bases identical to TRBD1. This CDR3 is built from 15 residues. Per the germline V gene, CDR1 is MNHEY and CDR2 is SVGAGI. V shed 5 bases, J shed 0 bases, and the junction held 3 bases outside the gene matches. This CDR3 is CASSHGQGSTDTQYF. The CDR3 DNA sequence: TGTGCCAGCAGTCACGGACAGGGGAGCACAGATACGCAGTATTTT.